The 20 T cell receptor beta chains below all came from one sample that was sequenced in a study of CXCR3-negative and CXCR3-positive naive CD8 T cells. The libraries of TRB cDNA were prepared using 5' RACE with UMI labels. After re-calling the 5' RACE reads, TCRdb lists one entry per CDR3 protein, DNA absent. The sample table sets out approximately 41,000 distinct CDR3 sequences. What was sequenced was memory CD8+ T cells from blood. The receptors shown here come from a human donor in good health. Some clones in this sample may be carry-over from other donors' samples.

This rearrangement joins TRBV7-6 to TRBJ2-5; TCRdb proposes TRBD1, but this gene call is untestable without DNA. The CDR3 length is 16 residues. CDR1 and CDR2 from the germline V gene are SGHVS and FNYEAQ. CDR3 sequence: CASSLGGGGYTQTQYF.

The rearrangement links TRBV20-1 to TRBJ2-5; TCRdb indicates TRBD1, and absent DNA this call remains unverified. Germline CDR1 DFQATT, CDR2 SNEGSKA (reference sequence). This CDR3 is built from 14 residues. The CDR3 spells CSAPGGQLQETQYF.

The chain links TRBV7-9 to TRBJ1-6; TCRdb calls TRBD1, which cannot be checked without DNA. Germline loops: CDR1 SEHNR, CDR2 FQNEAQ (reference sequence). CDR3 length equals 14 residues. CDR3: CASSSGTGPPPLHF.

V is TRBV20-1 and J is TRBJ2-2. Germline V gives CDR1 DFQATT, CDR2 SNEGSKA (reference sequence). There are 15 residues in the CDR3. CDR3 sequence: CSARDRIANTGELFF.

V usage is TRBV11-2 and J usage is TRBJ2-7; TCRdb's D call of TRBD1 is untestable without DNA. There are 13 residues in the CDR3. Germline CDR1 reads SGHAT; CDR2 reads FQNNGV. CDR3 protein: CASSMTVGYEQYF. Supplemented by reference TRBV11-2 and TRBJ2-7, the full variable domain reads EAGVAQSPRYKIIEKRQSVAFWCNPISGHATLYWYQQILGQGPKLLIQFQNNGVVDDSQLPKDRFSAERLKGVDSTLKIQPAKLEDSAVYLCASSMTVGYEQYFGPGTRLTVT.

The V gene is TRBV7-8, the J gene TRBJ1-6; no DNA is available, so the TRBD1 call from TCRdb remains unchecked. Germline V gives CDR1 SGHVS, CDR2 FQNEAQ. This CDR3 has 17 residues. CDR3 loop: CASSFGPEGGPNSPLHF.

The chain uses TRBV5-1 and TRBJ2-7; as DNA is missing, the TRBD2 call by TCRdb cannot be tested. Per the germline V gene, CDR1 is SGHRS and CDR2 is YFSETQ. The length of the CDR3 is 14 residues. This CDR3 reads CASSLTGGIYEQYF.

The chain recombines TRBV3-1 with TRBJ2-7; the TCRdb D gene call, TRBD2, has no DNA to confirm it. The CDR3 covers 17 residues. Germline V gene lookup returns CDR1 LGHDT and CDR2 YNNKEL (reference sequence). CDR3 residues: CASSQDRVAGGFYEQYF.

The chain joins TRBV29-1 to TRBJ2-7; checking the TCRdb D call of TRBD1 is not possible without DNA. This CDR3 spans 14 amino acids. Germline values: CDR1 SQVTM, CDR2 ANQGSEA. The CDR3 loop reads CSVEGGTGYYEQYF.

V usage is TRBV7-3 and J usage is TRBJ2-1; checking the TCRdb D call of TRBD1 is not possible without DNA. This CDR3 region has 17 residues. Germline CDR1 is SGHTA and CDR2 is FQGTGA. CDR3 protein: CASSLQPGTVTYNEQFF. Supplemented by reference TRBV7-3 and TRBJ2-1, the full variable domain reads GAGVSQTPSNKVTEKGKYVELRCDPISGHTALYWYRQSLGQGPEFLIYFQGTGAADDSGLPNDRFFAVRPEGSVSTLKIQRTERGDSAVYLCASSLQPGTVTYNEQFFGPGTRLTVL.

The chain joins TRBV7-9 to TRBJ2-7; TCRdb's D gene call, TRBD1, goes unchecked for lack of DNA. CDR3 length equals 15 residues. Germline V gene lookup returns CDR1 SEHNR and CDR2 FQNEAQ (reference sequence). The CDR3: CASSYIQGALSGQYF.

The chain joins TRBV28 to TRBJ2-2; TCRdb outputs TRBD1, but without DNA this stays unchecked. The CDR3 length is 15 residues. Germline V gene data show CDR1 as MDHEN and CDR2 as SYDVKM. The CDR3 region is CASSPLAGAVGELFF. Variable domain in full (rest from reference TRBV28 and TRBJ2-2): DVKVTQSSRYLVKRTGEKVFLECVQDMDHENMFWYRQDPGLGLRLIYFSYDVKMKEKGDIPEGYSVSREKKERFSLILESASTNQTSMYLCASSPLAGAVGELFFGEGSRLTVL.

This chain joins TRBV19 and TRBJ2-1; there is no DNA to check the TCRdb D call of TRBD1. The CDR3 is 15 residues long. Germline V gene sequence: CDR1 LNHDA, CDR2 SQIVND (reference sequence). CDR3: CASSITFNGANEQFF.

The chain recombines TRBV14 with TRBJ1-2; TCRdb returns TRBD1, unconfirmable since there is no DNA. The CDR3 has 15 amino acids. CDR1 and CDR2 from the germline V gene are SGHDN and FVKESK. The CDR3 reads CASSQSQGANYGYTF.

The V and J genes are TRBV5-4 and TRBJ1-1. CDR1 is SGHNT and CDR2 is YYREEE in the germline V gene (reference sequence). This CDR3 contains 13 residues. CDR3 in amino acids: CASSYVGNTEAFF. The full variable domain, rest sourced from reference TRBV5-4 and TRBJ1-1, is ETGVTQSPTHLIKTRGQQVTLRCSSQSGHNTVSWYQQALGQGPQFIFQYYREEENGRGNFPPRFSGLQFPNYSSELNVNALELDDSALYLCASSYVGNTEAFFGQGTRLTVV.

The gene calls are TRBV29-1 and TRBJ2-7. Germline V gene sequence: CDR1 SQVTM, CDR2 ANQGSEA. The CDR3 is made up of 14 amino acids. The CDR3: CSVEDPGSAYEQYF.

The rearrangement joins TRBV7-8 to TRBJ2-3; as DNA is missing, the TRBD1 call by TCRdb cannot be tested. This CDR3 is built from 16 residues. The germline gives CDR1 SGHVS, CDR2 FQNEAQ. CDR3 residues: CASSFVPARSTDTQYF.

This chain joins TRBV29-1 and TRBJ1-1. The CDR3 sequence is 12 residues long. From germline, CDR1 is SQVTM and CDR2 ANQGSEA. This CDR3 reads CSVGRLNTEAFF.

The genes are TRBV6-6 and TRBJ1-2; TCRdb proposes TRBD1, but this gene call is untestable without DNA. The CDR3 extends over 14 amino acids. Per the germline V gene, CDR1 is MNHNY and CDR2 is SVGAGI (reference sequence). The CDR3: CASSPRDGIYGYTF.

CDR3 amino acids: CASSQDAGTGTDTQYF. The chain joins TRBV4-2 to TRBJ2-3; checking the TCRdb D call of TRBD1 is not possible without DNA. The CDR3 is 16 residues long. CDR1 and CDR2 (germline): LGHNA, YNFKEQ.